These 23 T cell receptor beta chains originate from one sample sequenced in a study of T-cell memory formation after mild COVID-19. Using its own MiXCR run on the 5' RACE reads, TCRdb lists one record per CDR3 protein. The sample lists around 340,000 distinct CDR3 sequences; about 21% were seen once. Sequencing input: PBMCs or a T cell subset sorted from them (not recorded which). The receptors come from an adult woman who had mild COVID-19 (a few samples of this study predate the infection). Cell type and time point are not known.

This clonotype was seen more than once but under ten times. This rearrangement joins TRBV3-1 to TRBJ2-1; 10 nucleotides align to TRBD2. V lost 7 bases to trimming and J lost 3 bases; unmatched junction nucleotides: 6. This CDR3 is built from 15 residues. Germline V gene data show CDR1 as LGHDT and CDR2 as YNNKEL (reference sequence). The CDR3 DNA reads TGTGCCAGCAAGGAGACTAGCGGGCGCTACAATGAGCAGTTCTTC. Translating it yields CASKETSGRYNEQFF.

A few counts support this clonotype. The V call is TRBV5-1, the J call TRBJ2-1; no clear D. The CDR3 extends over 14 amino acids. Looked up from germline, CDR1 is SGHRS and CDR2 is YFSETQ. The V end was cut by 3 bases, the J end by 8 bases, with 15 bases between. The CDR3 DNA sequence: TGCGCCAGCAGCTGGTCTGGTTTTCAGGATGAGCAGTTCTTC. Encoded protein: CASSWSGFQDEQFF.

This clonotype was counted only a few times. This chain joins TRBV11-3 and TRBJ2-2, with 7 bases identical to TRBD1. CDR1 and CDR2 from the germline V gene are SGHNT and YENEEA. The V gene end was trimmed by 0 bases and the J gene end by 0 bases; junction bases not matched to a gene: 7. This CDR3 contains 18 residues. CDR3 sequence (DNA): TGTGCCAGCAGCTTAGATACGATCGGGACAGCGAACACCGGGGAGCTGTTTTTT. This gives the protein CASSLDTIGTANTGELFF. The variable domain in full, with the rest retrieved from reference TRBV11-3 and TRBJ2-2, is EAGVVQSPRYKIIEKKQPVAFWCNPISGHNTLYWYLQNLGQGPELLIRYENEEAVDDSQLPKDRFSAERLKGVDSTLKIQPAELGDSAVYLCASSLDTIGTANTGELFFGEGSRLTVL.

V usage is TRBV2 and J usage is TRBJ2-5, with TRBD1 identical over 7 bases. The CDR3 is 14 residues long. Germline V gene sequence: CDR1 SNHLY, CDR2 FYNNEI. The V and J ends lost 6 bases and 5 bases, in that order; junction bases with no gene match: 9. The CDR3 is CASRDRSPGETQYF. For the CDR3, the DNA is TGTGCCAGCAGGGACAGGTCCCCCGGGGAGACCCAGTACTTC.

Only a few counts were recorded for this clonotype. V gene TRBV12-3 or TRBV12-4 combines with J gene TRBJ2-5; a weak D match, TRBD1 (5 bases). Trimming took 1 base from V and 5 from J, leaving 11 bases between them. The CDR3 has 14 amino acids. The CDR3 region has the DNA TGTGCCAGCAGTTTAGGAGCAGGGCCTGAGACCCAGTACTTC. Its protein is CASSLGAGPETQYF.

This clonotype was observed a few times. The V and J genes are TRBV5-1 and TRBJ1-5, with D possibly being TRBD1 (6 bases). Germline V gives CDR1 SGHRS, CDR2 YFSETQ. The V end was cut by 2 bases, the J end by 2 bases, with 11 bases between. The CDR3 is 15 amino acids. The CDR3 is CASSFSGDGNQPQHF. For the CDR3, the DNA is TGCGCCAGCAGCTTTTCAGGGGACGGCAATCAGCCCCAGCATTTT.

V gene TRBV12-3 or TRBV12-4 combines with J gene TRBJ2-7; perhaps TRBD2 as D (6 bases). V shed 8 bases and J shed 4 bases, with 12 bases lying between them. The CDR3 has 12 amino acids. This CDR3 is CASGTLWYEQYF. CDR3 nucleotides: TGTGCCAGCGGGACTCTATGGTACGAGCAGTACTTC.

This clonotype has at least ten counts. The genes are TRBV12-3 or TRBV12-4 and TRBJ2-3; tentatively, D is TRBD1 (6 bases). CDR3 length: 13 amino acids. V dropped 5 bases and J dropped 12 bases, with 18 bases sitting between them. The CDR3 DNA follows: TGTGCCAGCAGTCCACAGGGTAGTTTGCCCCAGTATTTT. Amino acids: CASSPQGSLPQYF.

CDR3 DNA: TGTGCCAGCAGTTTACCCCGGTACGGGGGCGGTTCGGGTGGCTACACCTTC. As protein: CASSLPRYGGGSGGYTF. The chain couples TRBV12-3 or TRBV12-4 to TRBJ1-2, with a tentative D call TRBD1 (6 bases). The CDR3 extends over 17 amino acids. V shed 2 bases and J shed 7 bases, with 23 bases lying between them.

This clonotype was observed at least ten times. The rearrangement joins TRBV27 to TRBJ2-1, with unresolved D. Germline values: CDR1 MNHEY, CDR2 SMNVEV (reference sequence). The V end lost 3 bases, the J end lost 2 bases, and 11 bases lay between the germline ends. This CDR3 is built from 15 residues. The CDR3 coding sequence is TGTGCCAGCAGTTTGTCGTCACCCACCTACAATGAGCAGTTCTTC. Protein: CASSLSSPTYNEQFF.

The chain combines TRBV2 with TRBJ2-5; 11 bases are shared with TRBD1. Trimming at V came to 8 bases and at J to 0 bases, leaving 2 bases not matched to a gene. Germline V gene sequence: CDR1 SNHLY, CDR2 FYNNEI. The CDR3 has 14 amino acids. The CDR3 coding sequence is TGTGCCAGCGGGGACAGGGGGTACCAAGAGACCCAGTACTTC. It is translated as CASGDRGYQETQYF.

This clonotype was seen a few times. The chain combines TRBV6-5 with TRBJ2-1; TRBD1 or TRBD2 may be the D gene (5 bases each). Germline values: CDR1 MNHEY, CDR2 SVGAGI. The CDR3 length is 15 residues. Trimming pared 6 bases from V and 6 bases from J, leaving 18 bases between. The CDR3 is CASSPMRGAGNEQFF. The CDR3 DNA is TGTGCCAGCAGCCCCATGAGGGGCGCGGGCAATGAGCAGTTCTTC.

This clonotype has just a few counts. The chain is built from TRBV9 and TRBJ2-3, with TRBD2 identical over 7 bases. Looked up from germline, CDR1 is SGDLS and CDR2 is YYNGEE. Trimming removed 3 bases from V and 2 bases from J; junction bases left unmatched: 12. The CDR3 consists of 17 residues. This CDR3 reads CASSASGTQSNTDTQYF. CDR3 in DNA: TGTGCCAGCAGCGCCAGCGGGACCCAGTCCAACACAGATACGCAGTATTTT.

This clonotype showed up many times. The V call is TRBV12-3 or TRBV12-4, the J call TRBJ2-3; D is uncertain. The CDR3 runs to 14 residues. Trimming left V 1 base short and J 0 bases short, with 5 bases between. CDR3: CASSLDTSTDTQYF. The CDR3 DNA is TGTGCCAGCAGTTTAGATACCAGCACAGATACGCAGTATTTT.

V gene TRBV9 combines with J gene TRBJ2-1, with 10 positions matching TRBD1. Germline assignment: CDR1 SGDLS and CDR2 YYNGEE. CDR3 length: 16 amino acids. Trimming removed 0 bases from V and 8 bases from J; junction bases left unmatched: 8. CDR3 protein: CASSVVGTGVSDEQFF. As DNA, the CDR3 is TGTGCCAGCAGCGTAGTAGGGACAGGGGTTTCTGATGAGCAGTTCTTC. The full variable domain, rest sourced from reference TRBV9 and TRBJ2-1, is DSGVTQTPKHLITATGQRVTLRCSPRSGDLSVYWYQQSLDQGLQFLIQYYNGEERAKGNILERFSAQQFPDLHSELNLSSLELGDSALYFCASSVVGTGVSDEQFFGPGTRLTVL.

This clonotype was picked up a small number of times. V is TRBV29-1 and J is TRBJ1-1; the D is unclear. CDR3 length equals 13 residues. Trimming shortened V by 7 bases and J by 0 bases, and 12 bases separated the two germline ends. Germline-derived CDR1 and CDR2 are SQVTM and ANQGSEA. The DNA for the CDR3 is TGCAGCGCTGCCGGACGGATGAACACTGAAGCTTTCTTT. Translated: CSAAGRMNTEAFF.

The CDR3 DNA reads as TGCGCCAGCAGCCAAGAGTGGGGACAGAGACATTACGACACCTTC. Amino acids: CASSQEWGQRHYDTF. The chain recombines TRBV4-3 with TRBJ1-2; 7 positions agree with TRBD1. The V segment lost 0 bases and the J segment 12 bases; nucleotides outside the gene matches: 13. This CDR3 spans 15 amino acids. CDR1 and CDR2 from the germline V gene are LGHNA and YSLEER.

This chain's CDR3 is CASSEAGGPETQYF. CDR3 DNA: TGTGCCAGCAGTGAAGCGGGGGGCCCAGAGACCCAGTACTTC. This sequence joins TRBV9 and TRBJ2-5; 9 nucleotides match TRBD2. J was trimmed by 4 bases and V by 5 bases; bases with no gene match: 6. The CDR3 is made up of 14 amino acids. The germline gives CDR1 SGDLS, CDR2 YYNGEE.

The genes are TRBV24-1 and TRBJ2-7; TRBD1 aligns across 8 bases. The CDR3 covers 15 residues. Germline lookup yields CDR1 KGHDR and CDR2 SFDVKD. With V trimmed by 3 bases and J by 3 bases, 6 bases remained unmatched. The CDR3 loop is CATSDPGTGIYEQYF. DNA of the CDR3: TGTGCCACCAGTGATCCCGGGACAGGAATCTACGAGCAGTACTTC.

The chain joins TRBV7-9 to TRBJ2-7; maybe TRBD2 (6 bases). The CDR3 consists of 14 residues. Germline V gene sequence: CDR1 SEHNR, CDR2 FQNEAQ (reference sequence). Trimming took off 8 bases at V and 3 bases at J, with 17 bases between the two ends. DNA for the CDR3: TGTGCCAGCGAGTTAATGGGGGGTCACTACGAGCAGTACTTC. It codes for CASELMGGHYEQYF.

The genes are TRBV5-1 and TRBJ2-1; TRBD2 might be the D (6 bases). Deletions cut 5 bases from V and 6 bases from J, with 9 bases between. The germline CDR1 and CDR2 sequences are SGHRS and YFSETQ. The CDR3 has 12 amino acids. The CDR3 nucleotides are TGCGCCAGCAGTTATAGCGGCAATGAGCAGTTCTTC. It yields the protein CASSYSGNEQFF.

This clonotype was counted only a few times. J is TRBJ2-1 and V is TRBV5-8; the match to TRBD2 covers 13 bases. The germline gives CDR1 SGHTS, CDR2 YDEGEE. This CDR3 has 16 amino acids. The V segment lost 2 bases and the J segment 10 bases; nucleotides outside the gene matches: 9. The DNA for the CDR3 is TGTGCCAGCAGCTTCATACTAGCGGGAGGGCCGGGCGAGCAGTTCTTC. It encodes CASSFILAGGPGEQFF.

The chain joins TRBV18 to TRBJ2-7, with 10 bases identical to TRBD2. J gave up 5 bases and V 6 bases, and 10 bases lay outside the gene matches. This CDR3 is 15 amino acids long. CDR1 and CDR2 (germline): KGHSH, LQKENI. The CDR3 spells CASSPPVAGGNEQYF. The CDR3 nucleotides are TGTGCCAGCTCCCCCCCAGTAGCGGGAGGTAACGAGCAGTACTTC. Together with reference TRBV18 and TRBJ2-7, the CDR3 gives the full variable domain: NAGVMQNPRHLVRRRGQEARLRCSPMKGHSHVYWYRQLPEEGLKFMVYLQKENIIDESGMPKERFSAEFPKEGPSILRIQQVVRGDSAAYFCASSPPVAGGNEQYFGPGTRLTVT.